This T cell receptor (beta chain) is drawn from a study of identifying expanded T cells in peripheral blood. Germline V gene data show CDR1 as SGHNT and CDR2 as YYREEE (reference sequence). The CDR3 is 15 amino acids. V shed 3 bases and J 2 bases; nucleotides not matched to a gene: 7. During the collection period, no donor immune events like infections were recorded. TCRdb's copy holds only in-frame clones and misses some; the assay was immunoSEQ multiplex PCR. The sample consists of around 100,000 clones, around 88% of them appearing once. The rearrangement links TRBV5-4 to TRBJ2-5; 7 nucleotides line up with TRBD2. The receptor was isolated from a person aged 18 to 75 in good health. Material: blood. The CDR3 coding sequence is TGTGCCAGCAGCTGGAAGGGACTATCACAAGAGACCCAGTACTTC. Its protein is CASSWKGLSQETQYF.